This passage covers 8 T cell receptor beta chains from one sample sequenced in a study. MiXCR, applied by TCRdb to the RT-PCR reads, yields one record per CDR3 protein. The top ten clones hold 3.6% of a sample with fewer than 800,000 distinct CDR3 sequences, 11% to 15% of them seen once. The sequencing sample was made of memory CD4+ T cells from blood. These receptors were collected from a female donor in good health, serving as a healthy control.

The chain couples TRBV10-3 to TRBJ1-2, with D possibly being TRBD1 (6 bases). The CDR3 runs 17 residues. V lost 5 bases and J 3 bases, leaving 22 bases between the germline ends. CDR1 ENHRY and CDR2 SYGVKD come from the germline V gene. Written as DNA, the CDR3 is TGTGCCATCAGTCCCCGGGGGCATTCTAAGGGAGACTATGGCTACACCTTC. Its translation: CAISPRGHSKGDYGYTF.

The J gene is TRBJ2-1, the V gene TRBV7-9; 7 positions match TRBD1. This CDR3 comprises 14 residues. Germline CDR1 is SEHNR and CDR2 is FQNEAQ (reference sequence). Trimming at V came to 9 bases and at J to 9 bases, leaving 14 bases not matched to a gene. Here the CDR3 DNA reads TGTGCCAGTCGACAGGGCGAGGGGTTGGGTGAGCAGTTCTTC. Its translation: CASRQGEGLGEQFF.

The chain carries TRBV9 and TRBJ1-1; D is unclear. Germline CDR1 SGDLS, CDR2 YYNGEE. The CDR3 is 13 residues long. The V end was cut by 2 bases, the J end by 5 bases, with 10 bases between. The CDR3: CASSVGVVTEAFF. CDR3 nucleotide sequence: TGTGCCAGCAGCGTTGGGGTGGTAACTGAAGCTTTCTTT.

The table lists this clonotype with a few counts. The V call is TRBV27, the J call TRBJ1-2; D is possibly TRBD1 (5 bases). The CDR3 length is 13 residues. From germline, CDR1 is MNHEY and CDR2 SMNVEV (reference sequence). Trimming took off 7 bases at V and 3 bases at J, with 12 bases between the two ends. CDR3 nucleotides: TGTGCCAGCAAGGGGACTGATCACTATGGCTACACCTTC. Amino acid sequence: CASKGTDHYGYTF.

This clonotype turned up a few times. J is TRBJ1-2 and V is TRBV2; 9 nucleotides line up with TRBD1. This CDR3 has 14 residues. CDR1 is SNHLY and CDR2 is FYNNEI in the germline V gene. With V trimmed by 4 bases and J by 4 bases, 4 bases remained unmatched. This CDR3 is CASSVETGGYGYTF. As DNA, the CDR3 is TGTGCCAGCAGTGTCGAGACAGGGGGCTATGGCTACACCTTC. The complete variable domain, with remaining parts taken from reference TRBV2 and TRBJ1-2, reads EPEVTQTPSHQVTQMGQEVILRCVPISNHLYFYWYRQILGQKVEFLVSFYNNEISEKSEIFDDQFSVERPDGSNFTLKIRSTKLEDSAMYFCASSVETGGYGYTFGSGTRLTVV.

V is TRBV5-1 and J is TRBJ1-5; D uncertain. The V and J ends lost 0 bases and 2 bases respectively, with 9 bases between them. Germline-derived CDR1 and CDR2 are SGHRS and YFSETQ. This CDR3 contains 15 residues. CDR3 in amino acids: CASSLVPGGNQPQHF. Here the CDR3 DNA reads TGCGCCAGCAGCTTGGTGCCTGGGGGCAATCAGCCCCAGCATTTT.

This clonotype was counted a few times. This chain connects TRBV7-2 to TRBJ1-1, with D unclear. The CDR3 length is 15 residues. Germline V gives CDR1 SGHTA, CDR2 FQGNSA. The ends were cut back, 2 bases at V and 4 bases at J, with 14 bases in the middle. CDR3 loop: CASSLHQAGSTEAFF. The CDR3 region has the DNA TGTGCCAGCAGCTTACACCAGGCTGGTAGCACTGAAGCTTTCTTT.

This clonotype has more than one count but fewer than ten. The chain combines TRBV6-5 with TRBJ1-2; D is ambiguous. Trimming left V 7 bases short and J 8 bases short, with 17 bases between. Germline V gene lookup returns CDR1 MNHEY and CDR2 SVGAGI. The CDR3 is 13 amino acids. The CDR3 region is CASNSRTDKGYTF. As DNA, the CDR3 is TGTGCCAGCAACTCTAGAACCGACAAGGGCTACACCTTC.